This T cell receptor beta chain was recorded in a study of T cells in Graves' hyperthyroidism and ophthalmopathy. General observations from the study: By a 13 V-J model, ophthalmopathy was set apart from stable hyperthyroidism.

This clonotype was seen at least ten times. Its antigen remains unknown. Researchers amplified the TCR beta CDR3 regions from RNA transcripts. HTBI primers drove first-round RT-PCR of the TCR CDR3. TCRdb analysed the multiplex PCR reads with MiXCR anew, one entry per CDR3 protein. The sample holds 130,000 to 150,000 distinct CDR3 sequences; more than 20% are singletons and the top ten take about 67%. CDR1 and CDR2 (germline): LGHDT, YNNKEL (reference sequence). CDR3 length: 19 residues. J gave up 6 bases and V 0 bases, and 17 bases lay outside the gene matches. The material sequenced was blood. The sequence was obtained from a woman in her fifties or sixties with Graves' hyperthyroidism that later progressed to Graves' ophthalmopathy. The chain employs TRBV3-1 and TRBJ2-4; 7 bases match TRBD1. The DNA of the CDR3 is TGTGCCAGCAGCCAAGAGAGGATCCTAAACTCCGGGACAGTAAACATTCAGTACTTC. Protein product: CASSQERILNSGTVNIQYF.